The entry below describes one T cell receptor beta chain. The antigen it binds to is not known. No much larger clone is present one base from it, and per-base qualities are unavailable. This specimen belongs to a study of blood T cell repertoires in COVID-19 (dated by TCRdb to the early 2020s). As for the study more broadly: Collaborator samples came from the United States, Italy and Spain and covered acute and convalescent phases of COVID-19. The prospective study material was composed of cDNA or gDNA derived from T cells, B-cell-depleted T cells, or PBMCs. Deeply sampled blood TCRbeta repertoires from subjects exposed to, actively infected with, or recovered from COVID-19 were included in the dataset. The repertoires were made available in a free public database intended to serve as a resource for research on the immune response to SARS-CoV-2. The samples were drawn from the first 160 participants of the ongoing ImmuneRACE study and from over a thousand subjects provided by 6 global collaborators. Nearly every sample came with metadata listing a de-identified subject ID, COVID-19 status, age in years and sex. Where available, HLA class I and class II types were obtained from metadata supplied by the sample provider rather than from assay-based typing.

Enrolling through a virtual design, the prospective study's participants ranged in age from roughly 18 to 95 years and lived across roughly 23 United States geographic areas. In the prospective study, cohorts were assigned on the basis of participant-reported clinical history obtained from a screening survey and a study questionnaire. Recovered participants in ImmuneRACE Cohort 3 were defined by two consecutive negative NP/OP PCR tests, clearance by a healthcare professional, or resolution of symptoms. In the prospective study, whole blood, serum and a nasopharyngeal or oropharyngeal swab were collected from each participant by mobile phlebotomists. Additional blood draws and questionnaires over an approximately 2-month period could optionally be provided by prospective study participants. Before DNA extraction, blood samples from the prospective study were shipped at room temperature or frozen.

Here is what the overall study found, with its caveats: Clinical and demographic metadata were provided uncurated, with the amount varying by source and participant.

TCRbeta CDR3 regions were amplified from genomic DNA using the immunoSEQ Assay, a bias-controlled multiplex PCR. As for the original processing: Within the assay, amplification of reference gene primers was used to estimate how many nucleated cells each sample contained. To quantify the absolute abundance of each unique TCRbeta CDR3 rearrangement, sequence reads were collapsed and filtered. For each sample, productive Simpson clonality was calculated as the square root of Simpson's diversity index over productive rearrangements. TCRdb took over this immuneACCESS table, retaining in-frame rearrangements with V and J assigned. Such tables are incomplete; in checked studies, under half of the missing clones stem from an unresolved V gene, and the remainder is unexplained. For V, J and clone size, that table is used; D and trimming come from the DNA. Across this sample there are about 160,000 clones, with 85% to 90% seen only once. 6% to 8.5% of the sample is in the top ten clones.

Sequencing was performed on PBMCs or T cells enriched from blood (not recorded which). The receptor comes from a woman aged 50 to 65 who had recovered from COVID-19.

The CDR3: CASSHQRGYGANVLTF. Read as DNA, the sequence is TGTGCCAGCAGCCACCAGAGAGGCTATGGGGCCAACGTCCTGACTTTC. The chain links TRBV14 with TRBJ2-6, with the D gene not confidently named. CDR1 and CDR2 are drawn from the germline V gene: SGHDN, FVKESK. The CDR3 holds 16 amino acids from the cysteine to the phenylalanine. The entry retains the CDR3 DNA only, 48 bases that are in frame from base 1. Between the V and J ends, shortened by 3 bases and 3 bases respectively, the junction contains 12 bases.